This T cell receptor beta chain was profiled in a study of blood T cells in healthy people across ages. The CDR3 spans 12 residues. Trimming removed 6 bases from V and 7 bases from J, with 10 bases in between. Per germline, CDR1 MNHEY and CDR2 SVGEGT. The donors, healthy Caucasians from Russia, were aged roughly 6 to 95. The second PCR ran about 7 to 12 cycles with a sample-barcoded 5' primer and J-beta primers. A template-switch adaptor with 12 random nucleotides tagged each cDNA molecule. MiXCR was run by TCRdb on the 5' RACE reads, yielding one entry per CDR3 protein. This sample has roughly 1.5 million distinct CDR3 sequences; roughly 43% occur once, and the top ten carry around 4%. As regards this clonotype: The antigen is undetermined.

General observations from the study: Strong correlation was found linking TCR beta diversity to naive T cell percentage. The lack of PBMC sorting stopped any conclusive naive versus antigen-experienced comparison.

The chain links TRBV6-2 or TRBV6-3 to TRBJ2-1; D possibly corresponds to TRBD1 (5 bases). Sequencing was done on a sample of blood. The TCR was taken from a woman between 18 and 29 years old in good health. The CDR3 here is CASRRRQNEQFF. The CDR3 DNA reads TGTGCCAGCAGGCGGCGACAGAATGAGCAGTTCTTC.